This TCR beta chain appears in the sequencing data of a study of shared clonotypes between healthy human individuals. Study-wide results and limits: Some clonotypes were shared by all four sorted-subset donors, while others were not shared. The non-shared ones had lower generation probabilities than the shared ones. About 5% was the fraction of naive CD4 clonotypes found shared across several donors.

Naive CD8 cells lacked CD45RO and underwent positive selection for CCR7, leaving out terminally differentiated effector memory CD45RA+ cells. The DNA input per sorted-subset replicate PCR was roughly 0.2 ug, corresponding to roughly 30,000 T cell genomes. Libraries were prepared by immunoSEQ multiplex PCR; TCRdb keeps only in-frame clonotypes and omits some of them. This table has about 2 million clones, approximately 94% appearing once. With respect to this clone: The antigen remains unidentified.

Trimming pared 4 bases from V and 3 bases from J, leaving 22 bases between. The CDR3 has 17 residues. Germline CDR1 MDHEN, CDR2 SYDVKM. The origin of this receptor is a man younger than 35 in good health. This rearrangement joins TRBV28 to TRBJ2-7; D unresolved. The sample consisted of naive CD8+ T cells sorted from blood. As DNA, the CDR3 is TGTGCCAGCAGTTCCCTGGGCAGGTCCCAATCCTACTACGAGCAGTACTTC. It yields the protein CASSSLGRSQSYYEQYF.